This T cell receptor (beta chain) emerged from a study of control samples from healthy donors and cancer patients. TCRdb's table, derived via immunoSEQ multiplex PCR, lists solely in-frame clones and lacks some. The sample contains about 160,000 clones, over 90% of which appear only once. Germline V gene lookup returns CDR1 LNHDA and CDR2 SQIVND (reference sequence). The CDR3 is 15 residues long. Trimming took off 4 bases at V and 0 bases at J, with 9 bases between the two ends. Sequences were obtained from blood. The clonotype comes from a woman aged 25 to 45 in good health. The chain links TRBV19 to TRBJ2-2; D perhaps matches TRBD1 (5 bases). The CDR3 sequence is CASSRGMSNTGELFF. The CDR3 DNA sequence: TGTGCCAGTAGTAGGGGCATGTCGAACACCGGGGAGCTGTTTTTT.